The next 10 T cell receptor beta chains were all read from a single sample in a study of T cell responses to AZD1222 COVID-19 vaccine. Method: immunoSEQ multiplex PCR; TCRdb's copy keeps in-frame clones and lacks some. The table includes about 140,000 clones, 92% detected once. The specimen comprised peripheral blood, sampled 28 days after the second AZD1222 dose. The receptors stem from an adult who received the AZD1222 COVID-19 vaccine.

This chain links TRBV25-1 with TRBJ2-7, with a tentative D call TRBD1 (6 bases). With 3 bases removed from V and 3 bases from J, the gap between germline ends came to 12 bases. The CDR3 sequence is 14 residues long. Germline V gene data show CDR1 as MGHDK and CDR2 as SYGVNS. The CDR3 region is CASSDRQGRYEQYF. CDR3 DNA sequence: TGTGCCAGCAGTGATCGTCAGGGGCGCTACGAGCAGTACTTC.

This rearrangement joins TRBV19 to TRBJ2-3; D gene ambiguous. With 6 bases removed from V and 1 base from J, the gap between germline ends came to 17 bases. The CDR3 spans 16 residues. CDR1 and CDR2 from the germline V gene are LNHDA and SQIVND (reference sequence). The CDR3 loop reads CASRNRAALGTDTQYF. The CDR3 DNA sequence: TGTGCCAGTAGGAACCGCGCGGCCCTGGGCACAGATACGCAGTATTTT.

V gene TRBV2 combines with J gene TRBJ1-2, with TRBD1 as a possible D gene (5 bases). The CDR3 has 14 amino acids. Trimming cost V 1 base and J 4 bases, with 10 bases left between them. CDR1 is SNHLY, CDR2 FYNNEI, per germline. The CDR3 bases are TGTGCCAGCAGTGAAGGGTTGGGGCTCTATGGCTACACCTTC. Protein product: CASSEGLGLYGYTF.

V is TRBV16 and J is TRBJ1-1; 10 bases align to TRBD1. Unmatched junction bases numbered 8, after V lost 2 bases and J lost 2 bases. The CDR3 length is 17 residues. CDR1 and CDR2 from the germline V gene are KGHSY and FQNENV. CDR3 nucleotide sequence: TGTGCCAGCAGCCAAAGGGCCGGACAGGGGGTCAACACTGAAGCTTTCTTT. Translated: CASSQRAGQGVNTEAFF.

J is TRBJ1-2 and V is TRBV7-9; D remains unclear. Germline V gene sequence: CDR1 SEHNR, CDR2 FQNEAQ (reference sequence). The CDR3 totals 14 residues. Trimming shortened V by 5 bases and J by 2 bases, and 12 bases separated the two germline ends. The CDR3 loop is CASSPSGGNYGYTF. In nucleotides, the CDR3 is TGTGCCAGCAGCCCATCCGGAGGAAACTATGGCTACACCTTC.

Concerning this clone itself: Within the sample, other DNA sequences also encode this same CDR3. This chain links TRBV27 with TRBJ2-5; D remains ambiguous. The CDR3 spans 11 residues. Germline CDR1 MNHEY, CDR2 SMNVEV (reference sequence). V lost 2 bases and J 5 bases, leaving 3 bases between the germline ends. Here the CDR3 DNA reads TGTGCCAGCAGTTTAGGGGAGACCCAGTACTTC. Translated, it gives CASSLGETQYF.

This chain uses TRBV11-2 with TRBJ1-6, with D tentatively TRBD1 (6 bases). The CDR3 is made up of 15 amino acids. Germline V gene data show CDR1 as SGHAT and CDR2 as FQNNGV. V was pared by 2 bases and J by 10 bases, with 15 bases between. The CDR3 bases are TGTGCCAGCAGCTTATTTGGCAACAGGGACTCACCCCTCCACTTT. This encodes CASSLFGNRDSPLHF.

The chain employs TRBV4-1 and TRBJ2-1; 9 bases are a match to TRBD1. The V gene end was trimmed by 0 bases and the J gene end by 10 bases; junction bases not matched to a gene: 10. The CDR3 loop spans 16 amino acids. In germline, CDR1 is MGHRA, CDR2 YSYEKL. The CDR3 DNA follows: TGCGCCAGCAGCCAAGATTTTGGTGACAGGGGGGCCGAGCAGTTCTTC. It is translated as CASSQDFGDRGAEQFF.

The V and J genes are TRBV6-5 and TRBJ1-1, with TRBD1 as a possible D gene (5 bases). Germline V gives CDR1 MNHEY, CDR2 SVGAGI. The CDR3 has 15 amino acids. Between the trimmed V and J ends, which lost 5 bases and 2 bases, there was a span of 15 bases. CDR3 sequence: CASSMLARGNTEAFF. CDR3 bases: TGTGCCAGCAGTATGTTGGCGAGGGGAAACACTGAAGCTTTCTTT.

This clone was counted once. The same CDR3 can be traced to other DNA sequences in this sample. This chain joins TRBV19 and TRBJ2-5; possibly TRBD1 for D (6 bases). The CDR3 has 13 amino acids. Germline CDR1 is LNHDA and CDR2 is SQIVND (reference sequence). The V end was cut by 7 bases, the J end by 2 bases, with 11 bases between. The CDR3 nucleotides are TGTGCCAGTAACCAGGGGCGGCAAGAGACCCAGTACTTC. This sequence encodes CASNQGRQETQYF.